This T cell receptor beta chain came from a study of OX40 agonist ivuxolimab in advanced cancers. The wider study: The patients received ivuxolimab by intravenous route every 2 weeks at 0.01 to 10 mg/kg. Overall study results and limits: CD8+ T cells showed, on average, more clonal expansion than CD4+ cells. The authors did not determine the antigen specificity of the expanded peripheral T cells.

Here immunoSEQ multiplex PCR was the method, and the copy in TCRdb shows in-frame clones only, minus some. The data show approximately 52,000 clones, approximately 84% seen once. V lost 4 bases and J lost 2; bases outside the gene matches: 10. The germline CDR1 and CDR2 sequences are SGHTA and FQGTGA. This CDR3 has 18 amino acids. Turning to this clone: Antigen specificity is unknown.

Individuals having autoimmune disease history or systemic immunosuppression were not enrolled. V usage is TRBV7-3 and J usage is TRBJ2-6, with 8 bases aligning to TRBD2. The clonotype was recovered from an adult with an advanced solid tumor such as melanoma, head and neck, liver or kidney cancer. The specimen comprised CD4+ or CD8+ T cells sorted from blood, sampled in a trial of the OX40 agonist ivuxolimab. The CDR3 bases are TGTGCCAGCAGCTCGCCCTTCGGGGGGGGCCCTGGGGCCAACGTCCTGACTTTC. Encoded protein: CASSSPFGGGPGANVLTF.